Below are 26 T cell receptor beta chains sequenced from a single sample in a study of CD8 T cells in Susac syndrome. Random hexamers served to reverse transcribe roughly 0.5 to 1 ug RNA. Via MiXCR, TCRdb re-called the immunoSEQ multiplex PCR reads, giving one row per CDR3 protein. This repertoire shows 120,000 or so distinct CDR3 sequences, nearly 96% found once; its top ten account for roughly 0.14%. The material sequenced was CD4+ T cells from PBMCs. The source of these receptors is a human donor with Susac syndrome.

The rearrangement links TRBV18 to TRBJ2-7, with 7 bases aligning to TRBD2. Germline trimming cut 2 bases from V and 4 bases from J; bases unmatched to any gene: 5. Germline CDR1 and CDR2: KGHSH and LQKENI. The CDR3 runs to 14 residues. CDR3: CASSPAWGGYEQYF. The CDR3 bases are TGTGCCAGCTCACCAGCCTGGGGGGGGTACGAGCAGTACTTC. Combining the CDR3 with reference TRBV18 and TRBJ2-7 gives the whole variable domain NAGVMQNPRHLVRRRGQEARLRCSPMKGHSHVYWYRQLPEEGLKFMVYLQKENIIDESGMPKERFSAEFPKEGPSILRIQQVVRGDSAAYFCASSPAWGGYEQYFGPGTRLTVT.

V is TRBV19 and J is TRBJ1-1; 8 nucleotides agree with TRBD1. V shed 8 bases, J shed 6 bases, and the junction held 8 bases outside the gene matches. The CDR3 extends over 13 amino acids. Per the germline V gene, CDR1 is LNHDA and CDR2 is SQIVND (reference sequence). The CDR3 nucleotides read TGTGCCAGTCGATTACAGGGGGACCCTGAAGCTTTCTTT. It codes for CASRLQGDPEAFF.

This CDR3 reads CAWSYPGPYNEQFF. CDR3 nucleotides: TGTGCCTGGAGTTACCCGGGACCCTACAATGAGCAGTTCTTC. The chain recombines TRBV30 with TRBJ2-1; D possibly uses TRBD1 or TRBD2 (5 bases each). V lost 2 bases to trimming and J lost 2 bases, with 10 bases between them. Germline V CDR1 and CDR2: GTSNPN, SVGIG (reference sequence). This CDR3 has 14 residues. The complete variable domain, with remaining parts taken from reference TRBV30 and TRBJ2-1, reads SQTIHQWPATLVQPVGSPLSLECTVEGTSNPNLYWYRQAAGRGLQLLFYSVGIGQISSEVPQNLSASRPQDRQFILSSKKLLLSDSGFYLCAWSYPGPYNEQFFGPGTRLTVL.

The gene calls are TRBV7-2 and TRBJ2-7, with 9 bases lining up with TRBD2. Per the germline V gene, CDR1 is SGHTA and CDR2 is FQGNSA. The junction had 8 bases not matched to a gene; V was cut back by 5 bases and J by 3 bases. The CDR3 runs 15 residues. The CDR3 region is CASSPKREARYEQYF. The CDR3 nucleotides read TGTGCCAGCAGCCCAAAGCGGGAGGCGCGCTACGAGCAGTACTTC.

V is TRBV19 and J is TRBJ2-6; D gene uncertain. V lost 1 base, J lost 0 bases, and 10 bases lay in between. Germline CDR1 LNHDA, CDR2 SQIVND (reference sequence). The CDR3 contains 17 residues. CDR3 region: CASSIVRQDSGANVLTF. Written as DNA, the CDR3 is TGTGCCAGTAGTATAGTAAGGCAGGACTCTGGGGCCAACGTCCTGACTTTC. Full variable domain (missing parts from reference TRBV19 and TRBJ2-6): DGGITQSPKYLFRKEGQNVTLSCEQNLNHDAMYWYRQDPGQGLRLIYYSQIVNDFQKGDIAEGYSVSREKKESFPLTVTSAQKNPTAFYLCASSIVRQDSGANVLTFGAGSRLTVL.

The chain is built from TRBV27 and TRBJ2-3, with TRBD1 identical over 8 bases. Germline-derived CDR1 and CDR2 are MNHEY and SMNVEV (reference sequence). Losses at the gene ends were 3 bases for V and 2 bases for J; bases not matched to a gene: 4. The CDR3 extends over 15 amino acids. CDR3 amino acids: CASSFGQGLTDTQYF. The CDR3 nucleotides read TGTGCCAGCAGTTTCGGACAGGGACTCACAGATACGCAGTATTTT.

V is TRBV5-4 and J is TRBJ2-3, with 12 positions matching TRBD1. The ends lost 4 bases at V and 7 bases at J; junction bases unmatched: 10. The germline CDR1 and CDR2 sequences are SGHNT and YYREEE (reference sequence). The CDR3 has 16 amino acids. The chain's CDR3 is CASSASGTGGVNTQYF. In nucleotides, the CDR3 is TGTGCCAGCAGCGCATCCGGGACAGGGGGCGTGAATACGCAGTATTTT.

The CDR3 DNA is TGTGCCAGCAGCCTACGGGACAGGGACGGACGGGGCTACACCTTC. Amino acid sequence: CASSLRDRDGRGYTF. The chain combines TRBV5-6 with TRBJ1-2; 9 bases line up with TRBD1. The junction had 12 bases not matched to a gene; V was cut back by 4 bases and J by 8 bases. The CDR3 has 15 amino acids. CDR1 is SGHDT, CDR2 YYEEEE, per germline.

This sequence joins TRBV4-3 and TRBJ2-2; 15 bases are a match to TRBD2. J lost 6 bases, V lost 1 base, and 0 bases had no gene match. This CDR3 is built from 16 residues. In germline, CDR1 is LGHNA, CDR2 YSLEER. The DNA of the CDR3 is TGCGCCAGCAGCCAAGGGACTAGCGGGAGGGCCGGGGAGCTGTTTTTT. This codes for CASSQGTSGRAGELFF.

The gene calls are TRBV5-1 and TRBJ2-2; TRBD1 aligns across 10 bases. The CDR3 runs to 17 residues. In germline, CDR1 is SGHRS, CDR2 YFSETQ. V was clipped by 4 bases and J by 2 bases; unmatched bases: 8. CDR3 DNA sequence: TGCGCCAGCAGCGGATTGGGACAGGGGCTTAACACCGGGGAGCTGTTTTTT. Its translation: CASSGLGQGLNTGELFF.

The chain has TRBV3-1 and TRBJ2-7; 7 bases fit TRBD2. Trimming cost V 4 bases and J 0 bases; bases outside gene matches: 6. There are 15 residues in the CDR3. Germline V gene sequence: CDR1 LGHDT, CDR2 YNNKEL (reference sequence). CDR3 in DNA: TGTGCCAGCAGCCCGTCTAGCGGTTTCTCCTACGAGCAGTACTTC. This codes for CASSPSSGFSYEQYF.

V and J are TRBV7-9 and TRBJ1-1; D is possibly TRBD1 (5 bases). The CDR3 has 19 amino acids. Germline CDR1 reads SEHNR; CDR2 reads FQNEAQ (reference sequence). V was trimmed by 1 base and J by 0 bases, leaving 21 bases between them. The CDR3 sequence is CASSLVLGWGREMNTEAFF. The DNA of the CDR3 is TGTGCCAGCAGCTTAGTTCTGGGGTGGGGCAGGGAAATGAACACTGAAGCTTTCTTT.

CDR3 nucleotides: TGTGCCAGCAGTTTACGGTGGGGGAATAATCAGGGGATACCTCCTTACTCCTATGGCTACACCTTC. Its protein product is CASSLRWGNNQGIPPYSYGYTF. V usage is TRBV12-3 or TRBV12-4 and J usage is TRBJ1-2, with D maybe TRBD1 (6 bases). The CDR3 is 22 residues long. Trimming stripped 2 bases from V and 4 bases from J, with 35 bases between.

The chain couples TRBV5-1 to TRBJ2-1; tentative D call: TRBD2 (7 bases). This CDR3 contains 16 residues. CDR1 and CDR2 from the germline V gene are SGHRS and YFSETQ. The V and J ends lost 4 bases and 8 bases respectively, with 22 bases between them. The CDR3 reads CASSPGGREAMDEQFF. CDR3 nucleotides: TGCGCCAGCAGCCCTGGGGGCCGGGAGGCAATGGATGAGCAGTTCTTC.

This clonotype came up once. The J gene is TRBJ2-7, the V gene TRBV29-1, with D perhaps TRBD2 (7 bases). The length of the CDR3 is 14 residues. CDR1 and CDR2 (germline): SQVTM, ANQGSEA. Trimming removed 4 bases from V and 3 bases from J, with 16 bases in between. CDR3 loop: CSVVARGAVYEQYF. CDR3 DNA sequence: TGCAGCGTTGTAGCTCGGGGGGCTGTCTACGAGCAGTACTTC.

The chain uses TRBV19 and TRBJ1-5; TRBD1 might be the D (5 bases). This CDR3 is built from 14 residues. The germline V and J ends were trimmed by 10 bases and 3 bases, with 16 bases remaining between them. Germline V gene sequence: CDR1 LNHDA, CDR2 SQIVND (reference sequence). The CDR3 loop reads CATTTVGLNQPQHF. The DNA for the CDR3 is TGTGCCACGACGACAGTTGGGCTCAATCAGCCCCAGCATTTT.

V is TRBV20-1 and J is TRBJ2-2; D is possibly TRBD1 (5 bases). This CDR3 is built from 14 residues. Germline V gene data show CDR1 as DFQATT and CDR2 as SNEGSKA (reference sequence). V was cut by 7 bases and J by 2 bases, with 14 bases left in between. The CDR3 nucleotides read TGCAGTGGAAGGGGTAATATTAACACCGGGGAGCTGTTTTTT. Protein sequence: CSGRGNINTGELFF.

The rearrangement links TRBV4-1 to TRBJ2-5, with 8 bases aligning to TRBD1. The length of the CDR3 is 14 residues. Germline V lookup: CDR1 MGHRA, CDR2 YSYEKL. Trimming at V came to 4 bases and at J to 4 bases, leaving 5 bases not matched to a gene. The DNA for the CDR3 is TGCGCCAGCAGCCTCCAGGGGGCCGGAGAGACCCAGTACTTC. It yields the protein CASSLQGAGETQYF.

As concerns this clonotype: One end of the junction varies from germline; a read error may be responsible. This chain joins TRBV15 and TRBJ2-1; possibly TRBD2 for D (6 bases). Per germline, CDR1 LNHNV and CDR2 YYDKDF (reference sequence). The CDR3 runs 16 residues. The CDR3 DNA reads as TGTGCCACCAGAAGAGGGGCGGGGAGCCTACAAAATGAGCAGTTCTTC. Translated: CATRRGAGSLQNEQFF.

This chain uses TRBV29-1 with TRBJ2-5; weak D call: TRBD2 (6 bases). This CDR3 spans 12 amino acids. The V and J ends lost 4 bases and 5 bases respectively, with 11 bases between them. Germline V gene data show CDR1 as SQVTM and CDR2 as ANQGSEA. The CDR3 DNA is TGCAGCGTTGGGGGAGGTATGGAGACCCAGTACTTC. Protein: CSVGGGMETQYF.

This clonotype was detected only once. The genes are TRBV29-1 and TRBJ2-3; D is undetermined. CDR3 length equals 16 residues. V was pared by 2 bases and J by 4 bases, with 19 bases between. Germline assignment: CDR1 SQVTM and CDR2 ANQGSEA. CDR3 DNA sequence: TGCAGCGTTGAAATGAGACTGCGAACAAGTTCAGATACGCAGTATTTT. It translates to CSVEMRLRTSSDTQYF.

The chain recombines TRBV30 with TRBJ2-6; the D gene is possibly TRBD1 (6 bases). V was cut by 5 bases and J by 0 bases, with 11 bases left in between. The CDR3 runs 15 residues. Per the germline V gene, CDR1 is GTSNPN and CDR2 is SVGIG (reference sequence). The CDR3 spells CAWARDNSGANVLTF. The CDR3 coding sequence is TGTGCCTGGGCCCGGGACAACTCTGGGGCCAACGTCCTGACTTTC.

The gene calls are TRBV4-1 and TRBJ2-3, with 9 nucleotides matching TRBD2. The CDR3 is 15 residues long. Germline CDR1 is MGHRA and CDR2 is YSYEKL. V dropped 7 bases and J dropped 4; count of bases not matched to a gene: 9. The CDR3 nucleotides are TGCGCCAGCACCCCAAGCCTAGCGGGATCAGATACGCAGTATTTT. Translated: CASTPSLAGSDTQYF.

V and J are TRBV19 and TRBJ2-5, with D perhaps matching TRBD2 (6 bases). CDR1 LNHDA and CDR2 SQIVND come from the germline V gene (reference sequence). This CDR3 contains 14 residues. Trimming pared 2 bases from V and 5 bases from J, leaving 12 bases between. CDR3 sequence: CASSIHGTSETQYF. The CDR3 DNA reads TGTGCCAGTAGTATACATGGGACTTCGGAGACCCAGTACTTC.

CDR3 nucleotides: TGTGCCATCAGTGAGGCAAGGGACGGTCCTAACTATGGCTACACCTTC. This gives the protein CAISEARDGPNYGYTF. This rearrangement joins TRBV10-3 to TRBJ1-2; D might be TRBD1 (5 bases). Trimming removed 2 bases at V and 0 bases at J, with 13 bases between. Germline lookup yields CDR1 ENHRY and CDR2 SYGVKD. The CDR3 consists of 16 residues.

The genes are TRBV30 and TRBJ2-1, with D possibly matching TRBD2 (6 bases). V lost 3 bases, J lost 0 bases, and 12 bases lay in between. The CDR3 contains 15 residues. Germline V gene data show CDR1 as GTSNPN and CDR2 as SVGIG (reference sequence). CDR3 region: CAWSQAGSSYNEQFF. The CDR3 DNA is TGTGCCTGGAGCCAAGCGGGCAGCTCCTACAATGAGCAGTTCTTC.